The clone carrying this T cell receptor (beta chain) was counted ten times or more. The sample belongs to a study of tumor-infiltrating lymphocytes in primary liver carcinoma. At the level of the study: Patients of both sexes were 30 to 69 years old. Stage T1-T3 N0M0 tumors measured about 4.2 to 11 cm at most. Sample counts of productive TCRbeta reads spanned roughly 3.65 to 7.13 million; these counts were similar across tissue types.

Unsorted whole blood yielded the blood RNA, and germline DNA was also extracted. Germline-derived CDR1 and CDR2 are MNHNY and SVGAGI (reference sequence). V was cut by 2 bases and J by 5 bases, with 10 bases left in between. The CDR3 sequence is 14 residues long. With a constant-region primer, TCR beta cDNA was made from approximately 500 ng of total RNA. Sequencing libraries for TCR beta derived from three nested multiplex PCR rounds that used slightly modified ARM-PCR. Both of the initial two PCR rounds ran for about 9 cycles and employed TRBV1-TRBV30 forward primers alongside a C-beta reverse primer. TCRdb reprocessed the multiplex PCR reads via MiXCR and lists one record per CDR3 protein. The sample yields 300,000 to 400,000 distinct CDR3 sequences, approximately 64% seen once.

The J gene is TRBJ1-3, the V gene TRBV6-6; D not certain. Sequencing was performed on peripheral blood. This clonotype was obtained from a man between 35 and 55 years old with primary liver carcinoma and hepatitis B virus infection. CDR3 bases: TGTGCCAGCAGTTACGAAGGGAGCCGAAACACCATATATTTT. Translating gives CASSYEGSRNTIYF.